This TCR beta chain was found in a study of cytomegalovirus exposure and HLA in healthy donors. Germline CDR1 reads SGHNT; CDR2 reads YYREEE (reference sequence). Trimming took 0 bases from V and 0 from J; bases not matched to a gene: 6. CDR3 size: 17 residues. 13 Jbeta primers and 60 Vbeta primers were used for the PCR. Sequencing used immunoSEQ multiplex PCR; TCRdb keeps in-frame clones, though not all of them. The sample yields about 40,000 clones, of which the top ten take up over 5.5%. The chain couples TRBV5-4 to TRBJ1-2, with TRBD1 matching 9 bases. This sequence was found in a human donor in good health. Source material: PBMCs. The CDR3: CASSLGGTGRSNYGYTF. The CDR3 nucleotides are TGTGCCAGCAGCTTGGGGGGGACAGGGCGCTCTAACTATGGCTACACCTTC.